These 5 T cell receptor beta chains were all obtained from the same sample, sequenced in a study of blood T cell repertoires in COVID-19. Only in-frame clones appear in the TCRdb table, and some are missing; sequencing was by immunoSEQ multiplex PCR. The table has around 96,000 clones, 90% to 95% seen once. Specimen: peripheral blood. The receptors stem from a human donor with active COVID-19. The donor label of this sample is uncertain.

The chain carries TRBV2 and TRBJ1-1; D is undetermined. The CDR3 runs 14 residues. Deletions cut 4 bases from V and 1 base from J, with 10 bases between. From germline, CDR1 is SNHLY and CDR2 FYNNEI. The CDR3 nucleotides read TGTGCCAGCAGTGCGCGGAGATCGAACACTGAAGCTTTCTTT. As protein: CASSARRSNTEAFF.

The chain combines TRBV6-5 with TRBJ2-1, with unresolved D. CDR3 size: 16 residues. V lost 0 bases and J lost 1, with 10 bases in between. The germline CDR1 and CDR2 sequences are MNHEY and SVGAGI. This chain's CDR3 is CASSYSAGLSYNEQFF. CDR3 sequence (DNA): TGTGCCAGCAGTTACTCGGCAGGCCTGTCCTACAATGAGCAGTTCTTC.

The chain links TRBV5-1 to TRBJ1-6; 11 nucleotides align to TRBD1. Germline V gives CDR1 SGHRS, CDR2 YFSETQ. The CDR3 is made up of 16 amino acids. J was trimmed by 6 bases and V by 1 base; bases with no gene match: 3. The CDR3 sequence is CASSLRTGGANSPLHF. In nucleotides, the CDR3 is TGCGCCAGCAGCTTGAGGACAGGGGGCGCTAATTCACCCCTCCACTTT.

The CDR3 sequence: CATSDPQGRGGELFF. The CDR3 DNA follows: TGTGCCACCAGTGATCCTCAGGGTCGAGGCGGGGAGCTGTTTTTT. The chain employs TRBV24-1 and TRBJ2-2; D might be TRBD1 (5 bases). The CDR3 consists of 15 residues. Germline V CDR1 and CDR2: KGHDR, SFDVKD. V lost 3 bases to trimming and J lost 7 bases, with 14 bases between them.

V and J are TRBV7-9 and TRBJ2-7; D is undetermined. V gave up 7 bases and J gave up 0 bases, with 10 bases separating them. CDR3 length: 13 residues. Germline CDR1 is SEHNR and CDR2 is FQNEAQ (reference sequence). The CDR3 loop reads CASTPESSYEQYF. CDR3 DNA: TGTGCCAGCACCCCGGAGAGCTCCTACGAGCAGTACTTC.